This TCR beta chain was profiled in a study of a mutant IDH1 vaccine in newly diagnosed glioma. Study overall: Onset of vaccination occurred 4-6 weeks following radiotherapy alone, or with temozolomide cycles. Patients had received radiotherapy, temozolomide, or both previously, most receiving both. Visits designated V12 and V13 were conducted at weeks 35 and 47, respectively.

Some clones are missing from TCRdb's copy, which holds only in-frame ones; the method was immunoSEQ multiplex PCR. Here the sample spans some 61,000 clones, 84% being singletons. The time point here: week 35, safety follow-up. It was 300 ug of mutant IDH1 20-mer peptide that made up each vaccine dose, given with topical imiquimod. As to this clone: Its antigen is unknown.

Overall study findings and caveats: Around 92% of patients showed vaccine-induced immune responses across multiple MHC alleles.

The material sequenced was PBMCs, taken from a glioma patient whose treatment included an IDH1 peptide vaccine. This receptor was taken from a man aged 18-30 years with glioma.

The CDR3, as DNA: TGTGCCAGCAGCCCGGGGACAGGCAACTTCTACGAGCAGTACTTC. Translated, it gives CASSPGTGNFYEQYF. This chain links TRBV7-6 with TRBJ2-7, with 8 positions matching TRBD1. This CDR3 has 15 residues. J gave up 3 bases and V 5 bases, and 9 bases lay outside the gene matches. Germline CDR1 SGHVS, CDR2 FNYEAQ.